This T cell receptor (beta chain) is from a study of blood T cell repertoires in COVID-19. On the study more broadly: PBMCs, B-cell-depleted T cells, or T cells were the source of the cDNA or gDNA that made up the material.

The data were produced by immunoSEQ multiplex PCR, yet TCRdb's version contains in-frame clones alone and is incomplete. The profile shows some 200,000 clones, more than 80% of them singletons. V was pared by 8 bases and J by 4 bases, with 5 bases of the junction left unmatched. CDR3 length equals 14 residues. From germline, CDR1 is SGHRS and CDR2 YFSETQ. The sample consisted of peripheral blood. The sequence derives from a woman of 80 years or more with COVID-19, enrolled during active disease. The chain uses TRBV5-1 and TRBJ2-2, with TRBD1 matching 10 bases. In DNA form, the CDR3 reads TGCGCCAGTCGGGACAGGGGAACCACCGGGGAGCTGTTTTTT. This sequence encodes CASRDRGTTGELFF.